This is a list of T cell receptor beta chains from one sample in a study of beta chain features in type 1 diabetes. Sequencing was performed with immunoSEQ multiplex PCR; in TCRdb, only in-frame clones are kept and a portion is missing. The sample has approximately 170,000 clones, approximately 8% seen once; the top ten hold around 0.94%. The specimen sequenced was central memory CD4+ T cells from blood. Source of these receptors: a woman aged 40 to 50 with type 1 diabetes. Both conserved end residues are part of each CDR3. Each record gives: CDR3 protein, CDR3 DNA, J gene, D gene, clone size, V gene. A D gene is named only where the DNA matches it firmly. Clone size is given for some rows only: seen once, a few or many times, or a class if the clone is expanded.

CASSQEGQGDGYTF	TGCGCCAGCAGCCAAGAAGGGCAGGGGGATGGCTACACCTTC	TRBJ1-2	TRBD1	NA	TRBV4-3
CASRGRDGYNEQFF	TGTGCCAGCAGAGGGAGGGACGGATACAATGAGCAGTTCTTC	TRBJ2-1	TRBD2	NA	TRBV6-5
CASSKRDTEAFF	TGTGCCAGCAGCAAACGCGACACTGAAGCTTTCTTT	TRBJ1-1	NA	few	TRBV13
CASSETGDIQYF	TGTGCCAGCAGTGAAACGGGGGACATTCAGTACTTC	TRBJ2-4	NA	few	TRBV6-1
CASNGGTNTGELFF	TGCGCCAGCAACGGCGGAACGAACACCGGGGAGCTGTTTTTT	TRBJ2-2	NA	NA	TRBV5-1
CASSRTGAYEQYF	TGTGCCAGCAGCCGCACAGGGGCCTACGAGCAGTACTTC	TRBJ2-7	TRBD1	few	TRBV6-6
CASRGAGGGYNEQFF	TGCGCCAGCCGGGGAGCGGGAGGAGGCTACAATGAGCAGTTCTTC	TRBJ2-1	TRBD2	few	TRBV4-3
CASSFGETQYF	TGTGCCAGCAGCTTCGGAGAGACCCAGTACTTC	TRBJ2-5	NA	many	TRBV7-8
CASGGQGNTEAFF	TGTGCCAGCGGAGGACAGGGGAACACTGAAGCTTTCTTT	TRBJ1-1	TRBD1	NA	TRBV7-9
CASSFTRADSPLHF	TGTGCCAGCAGCTTCACCAGGGCTGATTCACCCCTCCACTTT	TRBJ1-6	NA	NA	TRBV7-8
CASSPQGGTSGYNEQFF	TGTGCCAGCAGCCCCCAAGGAGGGACTAGCGGATACAATGAGCAGTTCTTC	TRBJ2-1	TRBD2	NA	TRBV7-3
CASSLGTIYEQYF	TGTGCCAGCAGTTTAGGGACAATCTACGAGCAGTACTTC	TRBJ2-7	NA	NA	TRBV28
CASSVRLGQSYEQYF	TGTGCCAGCAGCGTTCGGCTCGGACAGAGCTACGAGCAGTACTTC	TRBJ2-7	NA	few	TRBV7-8
CASSQDEAGGRNEQFF	TGCGCCAGCAGCCAAGATGAGGCGGGGGGGCGCAATGAGCAGTTCTTC	TRBJ2-1	TRBD2	many	TRBV4-3
CASSLATANYGYTF	TGTGCCAGCAGCTTAGCGACAGCTAACTATGGCTACACCTTC	TRBJ1-2	NA	NA	TRBV7-9
CASTSREGRSGSYEQYF	TGTGCCAGCACCTCGAGGGAGGGGCGTTCGGGCTCCTACGAGCAGTACTTC	TRBJ2-7	TRBD2	few	TRBV28
CASSQRGLPGGGYTF	TGCGCCAGCAGCCAACGAGGACTTCCGGGGGGAGGCTACACCTTC	TRBJ1-2	NA	few	TRBV4-3
CAWSVQSNTEAFF	TGTGCCTGGAGTGTACAGTCGAACACTGAAGCTTTCTTT	TRBJ1-1	NA	few	TRBV30
CAISREGDTQYF	TGTGCCATCAGCCGGGAGGGAGATACGCAGTATTTT	TRBJ2-3	TRBD2	NA	TRBV10-3
CATRGSYEQYF	TGTGCCACCCGGGGGTCCTACGAGCAGTACTTC	TRBJ2-7	NA	NA	TRBV2